These 27 T cell receptor beta chains were all obtained from the same sample, sequenced in a study of blood T cell repertoires in COVID-19. Profiled with immunoSEQ multiplex PCR; TCRdb holds only in-frame clones, not every one. The data hold approximately 170,000 clones, with roughly nine tenths observed a single time. Sequencing was performed on peripheral blood. The receptors derive from a woman aged 65 to 85 with acute or convalescent COVID-19.

Written as DNA, the CDR3 is TGTGCCAGCAGTTCCCCACCCCAGGGGGGCGGACAGCCCCAGCATTTT. It translates to CASSSPPQGGGQPQHF. The rearrangement uses TRBV6-5 and TRBJ1-5; TRBD1 agrees at 7 bases. The J segment lost 7 bases and the V segment lost 4 bases, leaving 13 bases of the junction unmatched. The CDR3 runs to 16 residues. Germline lookup yields CDR1 MNHEY and CDR2 SVGAGI.

J is TRBJ2-5 and V is TRBV4-2; maybe TRBD1 (5 bases). Germline lookup yields CDR1 LGHNA and CDR2 YNFKEQ. V lost 1 base, J lost 2 bases, and 11 bases lay in between. CDR3 length: 15 amino acids. In nucleotides, the CDR3 is TGTGCCAGCAGCCAAGCACTGGGGCCTCAAGAGACCCAGTACTTC. Translated: CASSQALGPQETQYF.

The CDR3 sequence is CASSLRGNSYNEQFF. CDR3 nucleotide sequence: TGTGCCAGCAGCTTGCGGGGGAACTCCTACAATGAGCAGTTCTTC. The chain is built from TRBV7-2 and TRBJ2-1, with 7 bases aligning to TRBD2. The germline V gene has CDR1 SGHTA and CDR2 FQGNSA. This CDR3 spans 15 amino acids. The J segment lost 0 bases and the V segment lost 3 bases, leaving 2 bases of the junction unmatched.

The CDR3 coding sequence is TGTGCCAGCAGCGTAGTCGCAGGGGACACTGAAGCTTTCTTT. Its protein product is CASSVVAGDTEAFF. The V call is TRBV9, the J call TRBJ1-1; possible D gene TRBD1, 6 bases. This CDR3 comprises 14 residues. V lost 0 bases and J lost 3, with 9 bases in between. CDR1 is SGDLS and CDR2 is YYNGEE in the germline V gene.

The chain has TRBV7-9 and TRBJ2-1; 10 bases are a match to TRBD2. Germline lookup yields CDR1 SEHNR and CDR2 FQNEAQ (reference sequence). This CDR3 contains 15 residues. J was trimmed by 3 bases and V by 5 bases; bases with no gene match: 4. The DNA for the CDR3 is TGTGCCAGCAGCCGGACTAGCGGATACTACAATGAGCAGTTCTTC. It encodes CASSRTSGYYNEQFF. The full variable domain, rest sourced from reference TRBV7-9 and TRBJ2-1, is DTGVSQNPRHKITKRGQNVTFRCDPISEHNRLYWYRQTLGQGPEFLTYFQNEAQLEKSRLLSDRFSAERPKGSFSTLEIQRTEQGDSAMYLCASSRTSGYYNEQFFGPGTRLTVL.

V and J are TRBV9 and TRBJ1-4; D is ambiguous. The ends were cut back, 2 bases at V and 3 bases at J, with 8 bases in the middle. The CDR3 is made up of 14 amino acids. Germline V gene data show CDR1 as SGDLS and CDR2 as YYNGEE. The CDR3 spells CASSVGVANEKLFF. CDR3 DNA: TGTGCCAGCAGCGTGGGAGTAGCTAATGAAAAACTGTTTTTT.

This chain connects TRBV19 to TRBJ1-3; unclear D gene. Germline V lookup: CDR1 LNHDA, CDR2 SQIVND (reference sequence). The CDR3 consists of 16 residues. The germline V and J ends were trimmed by 8 bases and 2 bases, with 19 bases remaining between them. CDR3 nucleotides: TGTGCCAGTGTCCCCCGGCCGGTCAGGCCTGGAAACACCATATATTTT. Translation: CASVPRPVRPGNTIYF.

In its sample, this clone was seen once. The genes are TRBV30 and TRBJ1-4; the match to TRBD1 covers 8 bases. Germline lookup yields CDR1 GTSNPN and CDR2 SVGIG (reference sequence). V shed 2 bases and J 7 bases; nucleotides not matched to a gene: 3. The CDR3 runs 13 residues. Written as DNA, the CDR3 is TGTGCCTGGAGTAGGACAGGGAGTGAAAAACTGTTTTTT. It is translated as CAWSRTGSEKLFF.

The V and J genes are TRBV9 and TRBJ2-3; 10 bases agree with TRBD2. The CDR3 sequence is 17 residues long. Trimming removed 1 base from V and 2 bases from J; junction bases left unmatched: 7. Germline V gives CDR1 SGDLS, CDR2 YYNGEE. The CDR3 spells CASSVLGLAVATDTQYF. CDR3 bases: TGTGCCAGCAGCGTACTTGGACTAGCGGTTGCCACAGATACGCAGTATTTT.

The chain couples TRBV28 to TRBJ1-2, with D possibly TRBD1 on 6 matching bases. The CDR3 loop spans 13 amino acids. CDR1 is MDHEN and CDR2 is SYDVKM in the germline V gene. V lost 3 bases and J lost 5, with 10 bases in between. In DNA, the CDR3 is TGTGCCAGCAGTTTTCAGGGGTTTTATGGCTACACCTTC. Translated, it gives CASSFQGFYGYTF.

The chain carries TRBV19 and TRBJ2-6; weak D call: TRBD1 (6 bases). V lost 3 bases, J lost 0 bases, and 12 bases lay in between. This CDR3 is built from 17 residues. From germline, CDR1 is LNHDA and CDR2 SQIVND (reference sequence). In nucleotides, the CDR3 is TGTGCCAGTAGTATTACCAGGGGCCTCTCTGGGGCCAACGTCCTGACTTTC. It is translated as CASSITRGLSGANVLTF. The full variable domain, completed using reference TRBV19 and TRBJ2-6, is DGGITQSPKYLFRKEGQNVTLSCEQNLNHDAMYWYRQDPGQGLRLIYYSQIVNDFQKGDIAEGYSVSREKKESFPLTVTSAQKNPTAFYLCASSITRGLSGANVLTFGAGSRLTVL.

The chain employs TRBV5-1 and TRBJ2-7; 8 bases are shared with TRBD2. Germline V CDR1 and CDR2: SGHRS, YFSETQ. The J segment lost 6 bases and the V segment lost 4 bases, leaving 9 bases of the junction unmatched. CDR3 size: 14 residues. This CDR3 reads CASSGGLEVSEQYF. Written as DNA, the CDR3 is TGCGCCAGCAGCGGGGGACTAGAGGTCTCCGAGCAGTACTTC.

J is TRBJ1-2 and V is TRBV13; a possible D gene is TRBD1 (5 bases). Germline lookup yields CDR1 PRHDT and CDR2 FYEKMQ (reference sequence). V was clipped by 3 bases and J by 3 bases, with 11 bases between them. The CDR3 covers 14 residues. CDR3 loop: CASSLSGRDYGYTF. The CDR3 DNA reads as TGTGCCAGCAGCTTGTCCGGCAGGGACTATGGCTACACCTTC.

The CDR3 spells CASSQNLGPYNEQFF. The CDR3 nucleotides are TGCGCCAGCAGCCAAAATCTGGGCCCCTACAATGAGCAGTTCTTC. This sequence joins TRBV4-1 and TRBJ2-1; D gene ambiguous. V lost 2 bases and J 2 bases, leaving 10 bases between the germline ends. The V gene's germline CDR1 is MGHRA and CDR2 YSYEKL. The CDR3 length is 15 residues.

The gene calls are TRBV20-1 and TRBJ2-5; TRBD2 matches at 8 bases. Trimming at V came to 3 bases and at J to 2 bases, leaving 11 bases not matched to a gene. The CDR3 is 16 residues long. Per germline, CDR1 DFQATT and CDR2 SNEGSKA (reference sequence). This chain's CDR3 is CSASNPARGDQETQYF. The CDR3 DNA follows: TGCAGTGCTAGTAACCCAGCGCGGGGGGATCAAGAGACCCAGTACTTC.

The chain joins TRBV5-5 to TRBJ1-1, with 7 positions matching TRBD1. Trimming cost V 3 bases and J 3 bases; bases outside gene matches: 8. Germline lookup yields CDR1 SGHKS and CDR2 YYEKEE (reference sequence). The CDR3 runs 15 residues. The chain's CDR3 is CASSSETGWDTEAFF. In nucleotides, the CDR3 is TGTGCCAGCAGCTCAGAGACAGGGTGGGACACTGAAGCTTTCTTT.

The gene calls are TRBV10-3 and TRBJ2-3; TRBD2 matches at 10 bases. The CDR3 has 18 amino acids. The ends lost 0 bases at V and 2 bases at J; junction bases unmatched: 8. Germline CDR1 is ENHRY and CDR2 is SYGVKD. The CDR3 DNA sequence: TGTGCCATCAGTGAGTCGAGGGCTAGCGGGGGTTCCACAGATACGCAGTATTTT. Translation gives CAISESRASGGSTDTQYF.

The genes are TRBV5-1 and TRBJ2-7; 9 bases fit TRBD1. The germline V gene encodes CDR1 SGHRS and CDR2 YFSETQ. Trimming cost V 4 bases and J 6 bases; bases outside gene matches: 8. The CDR3 extends over 14 amino acids. The CDR3 DNA follows: TGCGCCAGCAGCGGCCGGGACAGGGAAGGCGAGCAGTACTTC. Translation: CASSGRDREGEQYF.

The V call is TRBV5-6, the J call TRBJ1-6; D unresolved. CDR3 size: 15 residues. V lost 0 bases, J lost 6 bases, and 10 bases lay in between. Germline assignment: CDR1 SGHDT and CDR2 YYEEEE. The CDR3 here is CASSLVGGPNSPLHF. CDR3 coding DNA: TGTGCCAGCAGCTTGGTCGGTGGTCCTAATTCACCCCTCCACTTT. Together with reference TRBV5-6 and TRBJ1-6, the CDR3 gives the full variable domain: DAGVTQSPTHLIKTRGQQVTLRCSPKSGHDTVSWYQQALGQGPQFIFQYYEEEERQRGNFPDRFSGHQFPNYSSELNVNALLLGDSALYLCASSLVGGPNSPLHFGNGTRLTVT.

This chain joins TRBV29-1 and TRBJ1-5; 10 bases line up with TRBD1. The germline CDR1 and CDR2 sequences are SQVTM and ANQGSEA. The length of the CDR3 is 16 residues. V shed 6 bases, J shed 5 bases, and the junction held 13 bases outside the gene matches. In DNA form, the CDR3 reads TGCAGCGTAGGCGGTCCCGGGACAGGGGAGGATCAGCCCCAGCATTTT. Translated: CSVGGPGTGEDQPQHF.

The rearrangement joins TRBV5-1 to TRBJ1-2; 7 bases line up with TRBD1. Germline V gene lookup returns CDR1 SGHRS and CDR2 YFSETQ. V shed 0 bases, J shed 6 bases, and the junction held 11 bases outside the gene matches. The CDR3 loop spans 16 amino acids. As DNA, the CDR3 is TGCGCCAGCAGCTTGGTGGCAGGGGGAGGTCCGGATGGCTACACCTTC. This gives the protein CASSLVAGGGPDGYTF.

This clone has only one observation. The gene calls are TRBV7-2 and TRBJ2-3, with TRBD2 identical over 16 bases. The CDR3 has 16 residues. Germline V CDR1 and CDR2: SGHTA, FQGNSA. After removal of 5 bases from V and 6 bases from J, the junction contained 5 bases not matched to a gene. The CDR3 bases are TGTGCCAGCAGCGGGACTAGCGGGGGGGCGAGGGATACGCAGTATTTT. Its translation is CASSGTSGGARDTQYF.

The rearrangement links TRBV7-2 to TRBJ1-4; possibly TRBD1 for D (5 bases). Germline values: CDR1 SGHTA, CDR2 FQGNSA. The CDR3 is made up of 14 amino acids. V lost 3 bases, J lost 8 bases, and 13 bases lay in between. This CDR3 reads CASSFRQGVEKLFF. The CDR3 region has the DNA TGTGCCAGCAGCTTCCGTCAAGGGGTCGAAAAACTGTTTTTT. Variable domain in full (rest from reference TRBV7-2 and TRBJ1-4): GAGVSQSPSNKVTEKGKDVELRCDPISGHTALYWYRQSLGQGLEFLIYFQGNSAPDKSGLPSDRFSAERTGGSVSTLTIQRTQQEDSAVYLCASSFRQGVEKLFFGSGTQLSVL.

This sequence joins TRBV27 and TRBJ1-5; D remains ambiguous. Germline V gives CDR1 MNHEY, CDR2 SMNVEV (reference sequence). Trimming pared 2 bases from V and 7 bases from J, leaving 9 bases between. The CDR3 sequence is 13 residues long. The CDR3: CASSLGSWQPQHF. DNA for the CDR3: TGTGCCAGCAGTTTAGGCAGTTGGCAGCCCCAGCATTTT.

The chain has TRBV6-2 or TRBV6-3 and TRBJ1-5; D gene uncertain. V was clipped by 5 bases and J by 4 bases, with 18 bases between them. The CDR3 is 16 amino acids. Germline assignment: CDR1 MNHEY and CDR2 SVGEGT. In DNA form, the CDR3 reads TGTGCCAGCAGTCTCCAACCTAGGAGGGTAAATCAGCCCCAGCATTTT. It encodes CASSLQPRRVNQPQHF.

This clone was seen only a few times. The V call is TRBV7-2, the J call TRBJ1-6, with a tentative D call TRBD1 (6 bases). This CDR3 has 16 residues. Looked up from germline, CDR1 is SGHTA and CDR2 is FQGNSA. The ends were cut back, 5 bases at V and 4 bases at J, with 15 bases in the middle. CDR3 in DNA: TGTGCCAGCAGCCCACGAACAGGGTTTTATAATTCACCCCTCCACTTT. Translating gives CASSPRTGFYNSPLHF.

This chain links TRBV10-3 with TRBJ2-1, with 10 bases that match TRBD1. Germline CDR1 is ENHRY and CDR2 is SYGVKD. CDR3 length: 13 residues. The ends lost 4 bases at V and 7 bases at J; junction bases unmatched: 1. CDR3 sequence (DNA): TGTGCCATCAGTGGACAGGGGGCTAATGAGCAGTTCTTC. Amino acid sequence: CAISGQGANEQFF.